These 9 T cell receptor beta chains were sequenced from one sample in a study of a mutant IDH1 vaccine in newly diagnosed glioma (dated by TCRdb to the early 2020s). Their antigen targets remain unknown. The sample's time point label, in plain terms: week 5, during vaccination. A 20-mer mutant IDH1 peptide at 300 micrograms in Montanide made up each vaccine dose, which was injected subcutaneously together with topical imiquimod. The library was produced with the immunoSEQ multiplex PCR assay. Here the immuneACCESS table is served through TCRdb, limited to in-frame sequences with V and J called. Missing clones are a known gap in these copies; in checked studies unresolved V genes cover under half, and the rest lacks a known reason. Counted in this sample were around 40,000 clones; 80% to 90% of them appeared once. Approximately 1.5% of the sample rests with the top ten. The sequencing here drew on PBMCs, taken from a glioma patient whose treatment included an IDH1 peptide vaccine. These receptor sequences come from a man in his forties with glioma.

This chain joins TRBV2 and TRBJ2-1; TRBD2 matches 14 bases. J gave up 6 bases and V 2 bases, and 3 bases lay outside the gene matches. The CDR3 spans 16 residues. Germline V gene sequence: CDR1 SNHLY, CDR2 FYNNEI. CDR3 coding DNA: TGTGCCAGCAGTGAAAGACTAGCGGGAGGGGCCAATGAGCAGTTCTTC. Translated, it gives CASSERLAGGANEQFF. Looking up the rest from reference TRBV2 and TRBJ2-1 gives the full variable domain: EPEVTQTPSHQVTQMGQEVILRCVPISNHLYFYWYRQILGQKVEFLVSFYNNEISEKSEIFDDQFSVERPDGSNFTLKIRSTKLEDSAMYFCASSERLAGGANEQFFGPGTRLTVL.

The chain couples TRBV7-9 to TRBJ2-4; D uncertain. Trimming cost V 1 base and J 0 bases, with 10 bases left between them. The CDR3 is 16 residues long. The germline gives CDR1 SEHNR, CDR2 FQNEAQ (reference sequence). Written as DNA, the CDR3 is TGTGCCAGCAGCTTAGGGGGTATTCTAGCCAAAAACATTCAGTACTTC. This codes for CASSLGGILAKNIQYF.

The chain couples TRBV5-6 to TRBJ2-1, with 8 bases that match TRBD1. J was trimmed by 2 bases and V by 6 bases; bases with no gene match: 7. CDR1 and CDR2 from the germline V gene are SGHDT and YYEEEE. CDR3 length equals 15 residues. The CDR3 sequence is CASTLGQAPYNEQFF. The CDR3 nucleotides read TGTGCCAGCACCCTGGGACAGGCCCCCTACAATGAGCAGTTCTTC.

This clone was picked up one time. V usage is TRBV6-5 and J usage is TRBJ1-2, with no clear D. Trimming left V 6 bases short and J 4 bases short, with 15 bases between. CDR1 MNHEY and CDR2 SVGAGI come from the germline V gene. The CDR3 contains 14 residues. CDR3 nucleotide sequence: TGTGCCAGCAGCCTCTCGGGCTCTGGCTATGGCTACACCTTC. It is translated as CASSLSGSGYGYTF.

This chain uses TRBV2 with TRBJ1-5; the match to TRBD1 covers 8 bases. This CDR3 contains 14 residues. CDR1 is SNHLY, CDR2 FYNNEI, per germline. The J segment lost 2 bases and the V segment lost 6 bases, leaving 3 bases of the junction unmatched. The CDR3 spells CASSPGQGNQPQHF. CDR3 coding DNA: TGTGCCAGCAGCCCGGGACAGGGCAATCAGCCCCAGCATTTT.

This rearrangement joins TRBV13 to TRBJ2-7; D uncertain. CDR1 and CDR2 (germline): PRHDT, FYEKMQ (reference sequence). The CDR3 is made up of 13 amino acids. V was trimmed by 4 bases and J by 3 bases, leaving 10 bases between them. CDR3 in amino acids: CASSSLSHYEQYF. DNA for the CDR3: TGTGCCAGCAGCTCCCTTTCCCACTACGAGCAGTACTTC.

CDR3 sequence reads: CASSPRTGRGQPQHF. The DNA of the CDR3 is TGTGCCAGCAGCCCCCGGACAGGAAGAGGACAGCCCCAGCATTTT. This chain connects TRBV7-2 to TRBJ1-5, with 7 bases identical to TRBD1. The germline CDR1 and CDR2 sequences are SGHTA and FQGNSA. The CDR3 is made up of 15 amino acids. V trimming: 5 bases; J trimming: 7 bases; junction bases outside the gene matches: 11.

The rearrangement joins TRBV14 to TRBJ2-5, with 8 positions matching TRBD2. J gave up 4 bases and V 8 bases, and 12 bases lay outside the gene matches. CDR1 and CDR2 from the germline V gene are SGHDN and FVKESK. CDR3 length equals 15 residues. The CDR3 DNA sequence: TGTGCCAGCGCCCGACTAGCGCATGGACCAGAGACCCAGTACTTC. This sequence encodes CASARLAHGPETQYF.

This clone was found once. The chain couples TRBV5-1 to TRBJ2-3, with D hard to call. The germline gives CDR1 SGHRS, CDR2 YFSETQ. The V end was cut by 0 bases, the J end by 3 bases, with 5 bases between. The CDR3 contains 13 residues. Here the CDR3 reads CASSLEGTDTQYF. CDR3 in DNA: TGCGCCAGCAGCTTGGAGGGTACAGATACGCAGTATTTT. The full variable domain, rest sourced from reference TRBV5-1 and TRBJ2-3, is KAGVTQTPRYLIKTRGQQVTLSCSPISGHRSVSWYQQTPGQGLQFLFEYFSETQRNKGNFPGRFSGRQFSNSRSEMNVSTLELGDSALYLCASSLEGTDTQYFGPGTRLTVL.